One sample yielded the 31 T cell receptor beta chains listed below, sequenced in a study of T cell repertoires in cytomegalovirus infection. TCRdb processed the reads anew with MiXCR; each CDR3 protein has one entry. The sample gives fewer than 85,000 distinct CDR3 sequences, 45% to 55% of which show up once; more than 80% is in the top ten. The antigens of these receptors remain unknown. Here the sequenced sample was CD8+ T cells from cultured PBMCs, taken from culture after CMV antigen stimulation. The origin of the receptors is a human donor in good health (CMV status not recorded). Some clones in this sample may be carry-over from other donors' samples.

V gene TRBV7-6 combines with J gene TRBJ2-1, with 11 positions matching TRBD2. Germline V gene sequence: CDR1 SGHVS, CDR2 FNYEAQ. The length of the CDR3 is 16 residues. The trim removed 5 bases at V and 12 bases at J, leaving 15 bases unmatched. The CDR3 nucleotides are TGTGCCAGCAGCCCCGTGGTAGCGGGGGGGCCCGGTGCGCAGTTCTTC. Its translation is CASSPVVAGGPGAQFF.

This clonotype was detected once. CDR3 loop: CASSLGTGGATNEKLFF. The CDR3 region has the DNA TGTGCCAGCAGCTTGGGGACAGGGGGCGCAACTAATGAAAAACTGTTTTTT. This chain joins TRBV7-9 and TRBJ1-4; 12 bases are shared with TRBD1. CDR3 length: 17 amino acids. Per the germline V gene, CDR1 is SEHNR and CDR2 is FQNEAQ (reference sequence). The J segment lost 0 bases and the V segment lost 3 bases, leaving 2 bases of the junction unmatched. The variable domain in full, completed from reference TRBV7-9 and TRBJ1-4, reads DTGVSQNPRHKITKRGQNVTFRCDPISEHNRLYWYRQTLGQGPEFLTYFQNEAQLEKSRLLSDRFSAERPKGSFSTLEIQRTEQGDSAMYLCASSLGTGGATNEKLFFGSGTQLSVL.

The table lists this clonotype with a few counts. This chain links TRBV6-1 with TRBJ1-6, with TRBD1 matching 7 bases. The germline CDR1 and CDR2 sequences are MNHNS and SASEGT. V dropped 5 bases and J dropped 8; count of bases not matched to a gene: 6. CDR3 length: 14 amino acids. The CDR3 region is CASSNRGADSPLHF. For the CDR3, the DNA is TGTGCCAGCAGTAACAGGGGTGCGGATTCACCCCTCCACTTT.

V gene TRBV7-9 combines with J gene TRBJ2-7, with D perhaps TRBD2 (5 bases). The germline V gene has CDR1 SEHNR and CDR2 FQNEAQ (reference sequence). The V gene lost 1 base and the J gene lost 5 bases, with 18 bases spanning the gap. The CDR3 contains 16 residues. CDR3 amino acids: CASSLGARVLNHEQYF. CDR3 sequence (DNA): TGTGCCAGCAGCTTAGGTGCGCGGGTCCTTAACCACGAGCAGTACTTC.

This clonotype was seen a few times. CDR3 amino acids: CASSLFGTGQEETQYF. CDR3 in DNA: TGTGCCAGCAGTTTATTTGGGACAGGGCAAGAAGAGACCCAGTACTTC. The J gene is TRBJ2-5, the V gene TRBV27; 9 nucleotides line up with TRBD1. The CDR3 covers 16 residues. V lost 1 base and J lost 3; bases outside the gene matches: 6. The germline V gene encodes CDR1 MNHEY and CDR2 SMNVEV (reference sequence).

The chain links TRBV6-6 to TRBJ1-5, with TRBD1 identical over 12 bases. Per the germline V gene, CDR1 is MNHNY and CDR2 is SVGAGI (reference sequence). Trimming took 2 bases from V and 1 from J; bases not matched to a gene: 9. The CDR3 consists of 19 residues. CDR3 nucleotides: TGTGCCAGCAGTTACCCCCGGGACAGGGGGCGCGGGAGCAATCAGCCCCAGCATTTT. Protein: CASSYPRDRGRGSNQPQHF.

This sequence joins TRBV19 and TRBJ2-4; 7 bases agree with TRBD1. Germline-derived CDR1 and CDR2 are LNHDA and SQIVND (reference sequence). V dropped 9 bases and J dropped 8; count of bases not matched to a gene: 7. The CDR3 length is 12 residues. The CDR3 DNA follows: TGTGCCAGCAGGGGACAGTGGGACATTCAGTACTTC. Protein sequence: CASRGQWDIQYF.

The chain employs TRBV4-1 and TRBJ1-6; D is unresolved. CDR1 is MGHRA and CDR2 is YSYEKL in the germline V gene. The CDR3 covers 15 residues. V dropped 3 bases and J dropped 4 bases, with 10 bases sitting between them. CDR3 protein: CASSHVQMYNSPLHF. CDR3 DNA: TGCGCCAGCAGCCATGTACAGATGTATAATTCACCCCTCCACTTT.

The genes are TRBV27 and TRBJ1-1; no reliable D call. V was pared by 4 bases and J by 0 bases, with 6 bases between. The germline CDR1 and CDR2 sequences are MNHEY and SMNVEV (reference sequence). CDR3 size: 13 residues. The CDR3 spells CASSSAMNTEAFF. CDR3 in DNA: TGTGCCAGCAGTTCAGCGATGAACACTGAAGCTTTCTTT.

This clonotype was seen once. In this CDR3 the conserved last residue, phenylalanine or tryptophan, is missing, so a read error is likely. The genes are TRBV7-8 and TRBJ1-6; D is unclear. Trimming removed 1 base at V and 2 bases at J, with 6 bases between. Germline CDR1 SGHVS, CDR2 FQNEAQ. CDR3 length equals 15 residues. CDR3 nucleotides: TGTGCCAGCAGCTTAGAGCGACCCTATAATTCACCCCTCCACGTT. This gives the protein CASSLERPYNSPLHV.

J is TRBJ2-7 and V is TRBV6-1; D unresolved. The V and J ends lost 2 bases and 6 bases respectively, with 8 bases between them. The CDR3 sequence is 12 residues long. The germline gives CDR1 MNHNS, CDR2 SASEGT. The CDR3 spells CASSESITEQYF. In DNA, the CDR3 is TGTGCCAGCAGTGAATCAATCACCGAGCAGTACTTC.

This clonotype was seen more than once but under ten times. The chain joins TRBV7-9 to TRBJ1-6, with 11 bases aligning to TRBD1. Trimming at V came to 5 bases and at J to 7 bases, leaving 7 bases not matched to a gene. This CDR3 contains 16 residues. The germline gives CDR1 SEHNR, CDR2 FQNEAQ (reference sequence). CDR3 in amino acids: CASSPGQGAWNSPLHF. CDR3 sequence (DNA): TGTGCCAGCAGCCCCGGACAGGGGGCTTGGAATTCACCCCTCCACTTT.

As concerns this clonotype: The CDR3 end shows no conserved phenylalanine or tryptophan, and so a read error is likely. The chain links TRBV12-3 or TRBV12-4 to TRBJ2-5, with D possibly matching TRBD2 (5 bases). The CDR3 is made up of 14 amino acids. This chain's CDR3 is CASSRAAGGETQYC. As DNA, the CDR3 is TGTGCCAGCAGTCGGGCCGCGGGTGGCGAGACTCAGTACTGC.

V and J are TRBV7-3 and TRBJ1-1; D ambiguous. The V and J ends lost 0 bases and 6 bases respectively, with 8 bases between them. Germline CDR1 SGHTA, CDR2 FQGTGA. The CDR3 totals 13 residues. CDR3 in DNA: TGTGCCAGCAGCTTAACAGGGAGGGCTGAAGCTTTCTTT. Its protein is CASSLTGRAEAFF.

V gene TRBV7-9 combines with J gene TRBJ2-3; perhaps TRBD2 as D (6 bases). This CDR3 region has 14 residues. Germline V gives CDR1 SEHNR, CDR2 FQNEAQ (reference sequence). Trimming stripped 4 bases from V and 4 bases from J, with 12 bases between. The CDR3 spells CASSSGGRADTQYF. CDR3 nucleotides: TGTGCCAGCAGCTCCGGAGGGCGGGCAGATACGCAGTATTTT.

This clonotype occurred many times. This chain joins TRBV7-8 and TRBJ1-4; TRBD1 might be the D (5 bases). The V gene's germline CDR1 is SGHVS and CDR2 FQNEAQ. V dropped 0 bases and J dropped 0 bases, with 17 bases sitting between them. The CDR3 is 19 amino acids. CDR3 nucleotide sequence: TGTGCCAGCAGCTTAGCCGTGGGACCAAAGGTGGCAACTAATGAAAAACTGTTTTTT. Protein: CASSLAVGPKVATNEKLFF.

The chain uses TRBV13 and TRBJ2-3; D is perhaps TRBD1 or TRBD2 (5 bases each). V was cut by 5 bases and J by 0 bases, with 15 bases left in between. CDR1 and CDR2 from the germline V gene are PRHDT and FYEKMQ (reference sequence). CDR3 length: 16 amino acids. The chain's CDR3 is CASSPNGATSTDTQYF. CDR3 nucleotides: TGTGCCAGCAGCCCTAACGGGGCGACTAGCACAGATACGCAGTATTTT.

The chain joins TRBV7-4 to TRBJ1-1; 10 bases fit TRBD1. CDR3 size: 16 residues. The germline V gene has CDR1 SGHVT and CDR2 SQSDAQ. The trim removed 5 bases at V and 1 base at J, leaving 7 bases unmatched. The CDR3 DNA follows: TGTGCCAGCAGCCCCCCCCGGGACAGGGGGAACACTGAAGCTTTCTTT. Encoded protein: CASSPPRDRGNTEAFF.

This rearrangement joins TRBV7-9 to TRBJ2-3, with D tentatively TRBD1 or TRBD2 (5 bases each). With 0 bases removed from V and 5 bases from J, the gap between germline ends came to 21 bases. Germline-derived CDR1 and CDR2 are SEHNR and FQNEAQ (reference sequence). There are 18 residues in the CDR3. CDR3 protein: CASSLALRSSEGKDTQYF. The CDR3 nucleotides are TGTGCCAGCAGCTTAGCACTGAGGTCGTCCGAGGGGAAAGATACGCAGTATTTT.

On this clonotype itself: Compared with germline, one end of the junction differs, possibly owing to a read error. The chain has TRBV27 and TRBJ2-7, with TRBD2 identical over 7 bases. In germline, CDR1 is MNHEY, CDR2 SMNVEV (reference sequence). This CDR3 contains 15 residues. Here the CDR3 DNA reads TGTGCCACCAGTTATAGGCGGGAGTCCTCCTACGAGCAGTACTTC. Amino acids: CATSYRRESSYEQYF.

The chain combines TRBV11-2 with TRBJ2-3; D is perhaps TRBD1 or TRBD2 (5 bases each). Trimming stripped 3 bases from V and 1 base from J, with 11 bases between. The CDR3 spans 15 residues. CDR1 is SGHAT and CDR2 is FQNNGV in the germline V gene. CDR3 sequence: CASSFGQGRTDTQYF. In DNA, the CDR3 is TGTGCCAGCAGCTTTGGCCAGGGACGCACAGATACGCAGTATTTT.

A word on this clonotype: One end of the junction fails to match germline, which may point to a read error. The CDR3 sequence: CASIGHRTGEELFF. The CDR3 bases are TGTGCCAGCATCGGACACAGGACTGGCGAGGAGCTGTTCTTC. The V and J genes are TRBV7-8 and TRBJ2-2; either TRBD1 or TRBD2 may fit D (5 bases each). Germline CDR1 reads SGHVS; CDR2 reads FQNEAQ. The CDR3 is 14 amino acids.

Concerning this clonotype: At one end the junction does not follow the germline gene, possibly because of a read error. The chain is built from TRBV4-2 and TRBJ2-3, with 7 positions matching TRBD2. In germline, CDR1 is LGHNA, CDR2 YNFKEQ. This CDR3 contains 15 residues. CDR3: CASNQDRSSGYWQYF. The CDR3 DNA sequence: TGTGCCAGCAACCAAGATAGGTCTAGCGGTTACTGGCAGTATTTT.

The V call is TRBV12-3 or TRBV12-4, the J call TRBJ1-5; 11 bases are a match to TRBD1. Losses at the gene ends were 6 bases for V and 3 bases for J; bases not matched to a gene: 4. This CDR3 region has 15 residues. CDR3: CASRPDRGHNQPQHF. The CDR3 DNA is TGTGCCAGCAGACCGGACAGGGGGCACAATCAGCCCCAGCATTTT.

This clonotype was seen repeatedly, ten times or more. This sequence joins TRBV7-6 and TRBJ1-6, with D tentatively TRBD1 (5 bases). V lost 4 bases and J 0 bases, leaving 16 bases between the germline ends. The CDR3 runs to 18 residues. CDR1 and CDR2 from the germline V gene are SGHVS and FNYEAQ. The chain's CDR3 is CASSSGPPGGSYNSPLHF. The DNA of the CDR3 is TGTGCCAGCAGCTCGGGACCACCTGGAGGCTCCTATAATTCACCCCTCCACTTT.

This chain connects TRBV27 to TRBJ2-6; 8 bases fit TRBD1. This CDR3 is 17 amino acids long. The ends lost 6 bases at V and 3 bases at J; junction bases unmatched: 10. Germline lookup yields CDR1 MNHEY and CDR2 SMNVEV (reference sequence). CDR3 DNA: TGTGCCAGCAGCTCGGGACAGGCCCCGGGTGGGGCCAACGTCCTGACTTTC. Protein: CASSSGQAPGGANVLTF.

CDR3 residues: CASYYYGYTF. The CDR3 DNA sequence: TGTGCCAGCTATTATTATGGCTACACCTTC. V and J are TRBV6-8 and TRBJ1-2; no clear D. The germline V gene has CDR1 MNHGY and CDR2 SAAAGT. CDR3 length: 10 residues. Trimming removed 8 bases from V and 5 bases from J, with 6 bases in between.

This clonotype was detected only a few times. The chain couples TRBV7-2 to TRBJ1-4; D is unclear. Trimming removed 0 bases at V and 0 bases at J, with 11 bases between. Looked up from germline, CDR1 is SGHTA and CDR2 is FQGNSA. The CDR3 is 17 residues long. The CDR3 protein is CASSLASAVTTNEKLFF. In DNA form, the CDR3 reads TGTGCCAGCAGCTTAGCCTCAGCGGTGACAACTAATGAAAAACTGTTTTTT.

The CDR3 sequence: CASSLEEDTDNEKLFF. In nucleotides, the CDR3 is TGTGCCAGCAGCTTAGAAGAGGACACCGATAATGAAAAACTGTTTTTT. V usage is TRBV7-6 and J usage is TRBJ1-4, with D possibly TRBD1 on 5 matching bases. Germline V gene lookup returns CDR1 SGHVS and CDR2 FNYEAQ. Trimming left V 1 base short and J 4 bases short, with 13 bases between. This CDR3 is built from 16 residues.

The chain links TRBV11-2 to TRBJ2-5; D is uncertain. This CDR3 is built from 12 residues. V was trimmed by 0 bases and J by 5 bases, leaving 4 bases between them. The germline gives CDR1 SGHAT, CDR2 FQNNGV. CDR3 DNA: TGTGCCAGCAGCTTAGAAATGGAGACCCAGTACTTC. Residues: CASSLEMETQYF.

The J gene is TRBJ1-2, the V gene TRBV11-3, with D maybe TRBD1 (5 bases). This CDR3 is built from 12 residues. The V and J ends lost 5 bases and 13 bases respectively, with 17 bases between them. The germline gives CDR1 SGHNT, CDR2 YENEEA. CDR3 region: CASSHWDGMATF. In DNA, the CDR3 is TGTGCCAGCAGCCACTGGGACGGGATGGCCACCTTC. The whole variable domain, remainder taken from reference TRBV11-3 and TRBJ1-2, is EAGVVQSPRYKIIEKKQPVAFWCNPISGHNTLYWYLQNLGQGPELLIRYENEEAVDDSQLPKDRFSAERLKGVDSTLKIQPAELGDSAVYLCASSHWDGMATFGSGTRLTVV.